This T cell receptor beta chain was sequenced during a study of graft-versus-host responses after intestinal transplantation. The wider study: In this cohort, recipients had multivisceral, liver-intestinal, or isolated intestinal transplants.

The germline CDR1 and CDR2 sequences are WNHNN and SYGVQD (reference sequence). The V and J ends lost 8 bases and 5 bases, in that order; junction bases with no gene match: 11. The CDR3 is made up of 15 amino acids. Whole-study findings and limits: Early post-transplant HvG declines showed an association with peak circulating GvH clone levels.

Using immunoSEQ multiplex PCR, the repertoire was profiled, and TCRdb retains in-frame clones only, with some absent. The sample lists about 39,000 clones; over 85% were seen once. Turning to this clone: Its specificity is not known.

This specimen was PBMCs, taken roughly 270 days after transplant. The clonotype originates from a human patient who received an intestinal transplant, so some T cells may come from the graft donor. The chain has TRBV10-1 and TRBJ1-1; 10 bases are a match to TRBD1. CDR3 in amino acids: CASGGTGADGTEAFF. The CDR3, as DNA: TGCGCCAGCGGGGGGACAGGGGCTGATGGGACTGAAGCTTTCTTT.